This passage covers 6 T cell receptor beta chains from one sample sequenced in a study of blood T cell repertoires in COVID-19. The repertoire was sequenced with immunoSEQ multiplex PCR; TCRdb's copy has only in-frame clones and lacks some. Found here are 270,000 or so clones, about 81% of them singletons; the top ten hold more than 1.1%. Sequenced sample: peripheral blood. The source is a human donor with COVID-19, enrolled during active disease. The donor label of this sample is uncertain.

The chain couples TRBV19 to TRBJ2-7, with a possible D match to TRBD2 (6 bases). V lost 5 bases, J lost 5 bases, and 19 bases lay in between. The germline CDR1 and CDR2 sequences are LNHDA and SQIVND (reference sequence). The CDR3 is 15 amino acids. CDR3 sequence reads: CASSPGRPTRHEQYF. CDR3 in DNA: TGTGCCAGTAGTCCGGGGAGGCCCACAAGGCACGAGCAGTACTTC.

J is TRBJ1-1 and V is TRBV4-3; D is perhaps TRBD1 (5 bases). Between the trimmed V and J ends, which lost 1 base and 4 bases, there was a span of 10 bases. In germline, CDR1 is LGHNA, CDR2 YSLEER. The CDR3 consists of 14 residues. In DNA form, the CDR3 reads TGCGCCAGCAGCCAAGTTGGGGGGAGCACTGAAGCTTTCTTT. Translated: CASSQVGGSTEAFF.

This chain uses TRBV29-1 with TRBJ2-7; TRBD2 aligns across 13 bases. The CDR3 extends over 17 amino acids. V was pared by 8 bases and J by 6 bases, with 19 bases of the junction left unmatched. Germline V gene lookup returns CDR1 SQVTM and CDR2 ANQGSEA. The CDR3, as DNA: TGCAGCCTCTTTGGGGAAACCGGACTAGCGGGAGTCATCGAGCAGTACTTC. It codes for CSLFGETGLAGVIEQYF.

The chain has TRBV4-2 and TRBJ1-1; maybe TRBD1 (6 bases). The germline gives CDR1 LGHNA, CDR2 YNFKEQ. The ends were cut back, 1 base at V and 5 bases at J, with 20 bases in the middle. The CDR3 is 17 residues long. In DNA form, the CDR3 reads TGTGCCAGCAGCCAAGGTCGTTTACAGGGCGAAGGGACTGAAGCTTTCTTT. It translates to CASSQGRLQGEGTEAFF.

The chain employs TRBV19 and TRBJ1-3, with D hard to call. Germline lookup yields CDR1 LNHDA and CDR2 SQIVND (reference sequence). Trimming removed 3 bases from V and 8 bases from J, with 8 bases in between. This CDR3 has 12 amino acids. The CDR3 DNA reads as TGTGCCAGTAGTATGCCCACGGACACCATATATTTT. It codes for CASSMPTDTIYF.

The chain uses TRBV7-9 and TRBJ2-7, with 12 bases lining up with TRBD2. The CDR3 sequence is 14 residues long. V was clipped by 5 bases and J by 6 bases; unmatched bases: 5. Germline V gives CDR1 SEHNR, CDR2 FQNEAQ (reference sequence). The CDR3 sequence is CASSPGLAGSEQYF. DNA of the CDR3: TGTGCCAGCAGCCCCGGACTAGCGGGAAGCGAGCAGTACTTC.